A selection of T cell receptor beta chains follows, all from one sample in a study of blood T cell repertoires in COVID-19. Some clones are missing from TCRdb's copy, which holds only in-frame ones; the method was immunoSEQ multiplex PCR. The repertoire holds about 220,000 clones, with about 90% as singletons. The sample taken for sequencing was PBMCs or T cells enriched from blood (not recorded which). The source of these receptors is a woman aged 50 to 65 with acute COVID-19. Each CDR3 is given with its conserved first and last residue. The D gene is left open where the match is weak. Rows may omit the clone size; those that give it use once, few, many or a size class.

D gene,V gene,clone size,J gene,CDR3 DNA,CDR3 protein
TRBD2,TRBV19,few,TRBJ2-2,TGTGCCAGTAGTATAGAGACTAGCGGGAGGTCCGGCGGGGAGCTGTTTTTT,CASSIETSGRSGGELFF
TRBD1,TRBV20-1,.,TRBJ2-1,TGCAGTGCTGACAGGGATTCGAATCAGTTCTTC,CSADRDSNQFF
TRBD1,TRBV4-1,few,TRBJ1-4,TGCGCCAGCAGCCAACACGGGACAGGGGACGAAAAACTGTTTTTT,CASSQHGTGDEKLFF
.,TRBV5-1,.,TRBJ2-3,TGCGCCAGCATGCGGGGGACAGGTACGCAGTATTTT,CASMRGTGTQYF
.,TRBV27,once,TRBJ1-2,TGTGCCAGCAGTTTATCCGGGGGAATGGGCTATGGCTACACCTTC,CASSLSGGMGYGYTF
.,TRBV5-1,many,TRBJ1-5,TGCGCCAGCAGCTTGACAGGGACGAATCAGCCCCAGCATTTT,CASSLTGTNQPQHF
TRBD1,TRBV5-1,few,TRBJ1-6,TGCGCCAGCAGCGAGGGACAGGGGGTATCACCCCTCCACTTT,CASSEGQGVSPLHF
TRBD2,TRBV5-3,.,TRBJ2-1,TGTGCCAGAAGTTCGCTCATAGGACTAGCCTGGAATGAGCAGTTCTTC,CARSSLIGLAWNEQFF
.,TRBV19,.,TRBJ2-2,TGTGCCAGTAGTATGACAGGACCCACCGGGGAGCTGTTTTTT,CASSMTGPTGELFF
.,TRBV5-1,.,TRBJ1-4,TGCGCCAGCAGCCCGGGGAACTCTGGTTGGGAAAAACTGTTTTTT,CASSPGNSGWEKLFF
.,TRBV6-2/TRBV6-3,.,TRBJ2-1,TGTGCCAGCAGTTACCCGAGCTCCTACAATGAGCAGTTCTTC,CASSYPSSYNEQFF
.,TRBV11-2,few,TRBJ2-5,TGTGCCAGCAGCCTTAGGGGGGGGACAGAGACCCAGTACTTC,CASSLRGGTETQYF
TRBD2,TRBV7-3,.,TRBJ2-7,TGTGCCAGCAGCTTAAAGGGAAATAGCGGGTGGGAGTTCTACGAGCAGTACTTC,CASSLKGNSGWEFYEQYF
.,TRBV6-5,.,TRBJ1-1,TGTGCCAGCAGTCAAACCACAGGGCGCGCTGAAGCTTTCTTT,CASSQTTGRAEAFF
TRBD1,TRBV5-6,.,TRBJ1-2,TGTGCCAGCAGCCTACTTAATGGACAGGGGATAAGTGGCTACACCTTC,CASSLLNGQGISGYTF
TRBD1,TRBV28,.,TRBJ1-2,TGTGCCAGCAGTTTAGGGACAGGGGCTCCCTATGGCTACACCTTC,CASSLGTGAPYGYTF
TRBD1,TRBV29-1,.,TRBJ1-1,TGCAGCGTTGTTTGGCAGGGGGGTTTGAACACTGAAGCTTTCTTT,CSVVWQGGLNTEAFF
TRBD2,TRBV6-1,once,TRBJ2-7,TGTGCCAGCAGTGAAGAGAGGGGACTAGCGGCATTTTACGAGCAGTACTTC,CASSEERGLAAFYEQYF
TRBD1,TRBV5-5,.,TRBJ2-7,TGTGCCAGCAGCCTGGACAGGGGCCCCTACGAGCAGTACTTC,CASSLDRGPYEQYF
.,TRBV7-9,once,TRBJ2-5,TGTGCCAGCAGCCCCTGGTTGAGCGGGCAAGAGACCCAGTACTTC,CASSPWLSGQETQYF